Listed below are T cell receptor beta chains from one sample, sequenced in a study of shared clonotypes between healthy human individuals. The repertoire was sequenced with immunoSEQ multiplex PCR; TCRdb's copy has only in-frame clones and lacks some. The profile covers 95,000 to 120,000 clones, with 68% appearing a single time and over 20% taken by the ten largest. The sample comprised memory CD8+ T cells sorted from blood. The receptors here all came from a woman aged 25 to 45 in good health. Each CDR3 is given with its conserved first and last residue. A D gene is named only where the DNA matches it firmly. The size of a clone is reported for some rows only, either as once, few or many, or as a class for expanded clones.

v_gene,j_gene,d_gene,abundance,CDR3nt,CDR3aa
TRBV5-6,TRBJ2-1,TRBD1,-,TGTGCCAGCAGCTTGGGACAGGGAAACTCCTACAATGAGCAGTTCTTC,CASSLGQGNSYNEQFF
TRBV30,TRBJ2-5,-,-,TGTGCCTGGGCCCCTGGTAGGGAAAGTAGGGAGACCCAGTACTTC,CAWAPGRESRETQYF
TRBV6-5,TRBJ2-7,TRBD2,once,TGTGCCAGCAGCACCGGGACTAGCGGTTACTACGAGCAGTACTTC,CASSTGTSGYYEQYF
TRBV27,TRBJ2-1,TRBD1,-,TGTGCCAGCAGCTATGACAGGGGGCGTTACAATGAGCAGTTCTTC,CASSYDRGRYNEQFF
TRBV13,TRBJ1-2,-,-,TGTGCCAGCAGCTGGGGGGTCGAGAGCTACACCTTC,CASSWGVESYTF
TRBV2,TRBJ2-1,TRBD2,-,TGTGCCAGCAGGATAGCGGGAGTAAGCCGGAATGAGCAGTTCTTC,CASRIAGVSRNEQFF
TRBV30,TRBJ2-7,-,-,TGTGCCTGGAGTGAGGCCTACGAGCAGTACTTC,CAWSEAYEQYF
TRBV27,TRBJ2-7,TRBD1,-,TGTGCCAGCAGTTTGACAGGGACCACCTACGAGCAGTACTTC,CASSLTGTTYEQYF
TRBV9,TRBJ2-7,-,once,TGTGCCAGCAGCGTAGGTTCGGGACCAAGCTACGAGCAGTACTTC,CASSVGSGPSYEQYF
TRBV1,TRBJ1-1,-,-,TGCACCAGCAGCCCCGGACAGGTCCCCCCCGGAATGAACACTGAAGCTTTCTTT,CTSSPGQVPPGMNTEAFF
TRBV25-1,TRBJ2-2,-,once,TGTGCCACAAATGCGAATCCCGGGACCCTAAGGGACACCGGGGAGCTGTTTTTT,CATNANPGTLRDTGELFF
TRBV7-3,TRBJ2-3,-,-,TGTGCCAGCAGCTTAGGTCCGGAGGCTGGGGGCAAGAATACGCAGTATTTT,CASSLGPEAGGKNTQYF
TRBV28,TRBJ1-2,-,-,TGTGCCAGCAGTTTGTCACCTTTAGTCGCTAACTATGGCTACACCTTC,CASSLSPLVANYGYTF
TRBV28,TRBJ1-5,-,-,TGTGCCAGCAGTTTTATAGGGGCAGCTAATCAGCCCCAGCATTTT,CASSFIGAANQPQHF
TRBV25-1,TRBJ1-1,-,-,TGTGCCAGCAGTCCGAACACTGAAGCTTTCTTT,CASSPNTEAFF
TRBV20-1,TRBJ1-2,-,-,TGCAGTGACGAGGGGAACTACGGCTACACCTTC,CSDEGNYGYTF
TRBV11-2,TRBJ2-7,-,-,TGTGCCAGCAGCTTACATAGCCGGAAGAACGAGCAGTACTTC,CASSLHSRKNEQYF
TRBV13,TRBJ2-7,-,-,TGTGCCAGCAGCTTCTCCGACGGTACCTACGAGCAGTACTTC,CASSFSDGTYEQYF
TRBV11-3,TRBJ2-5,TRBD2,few,TGTGCCAGCAGCTTAGCTGGGACTAGCTATGAGACCCAGTACTTC,CASSLAGTSYETQYF
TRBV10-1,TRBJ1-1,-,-,TGCGCCAGCAGTGATGAGAGTGTAGCTTTCTTT,CASSDESVAFF
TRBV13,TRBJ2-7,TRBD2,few,TGTGCCAGCAGCTCATTTGCGGGAGGCGAGCAGTACTTC,CASSSFAGGEQYF
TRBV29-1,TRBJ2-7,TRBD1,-,TGCAGCGTCCGGACAGGGGGTTACGAGCAGTACTTC,CSVRTGGYEQYF
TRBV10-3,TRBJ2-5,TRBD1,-,TGTGCCATCAGTGAAGAAAACAGGGGAGAGACCCAGTACTTC,CAISEENRGETQYF
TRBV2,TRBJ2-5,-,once,TGTGCCAGCAGTGAACAAGAAGGACACCACCAAGAGACCCAGTACTTC,CASSEQEGHHQETQYF
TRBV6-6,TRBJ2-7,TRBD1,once,TGTGCCAGCAGGTCGGGGACAGGGGACGAGCAGTACTTC,CASRSGTGDEQYF
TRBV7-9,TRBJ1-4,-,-,TGTGCCAGCAGCTCCTGGACAGCTAACGCCGAAAAACTGTTTTTT,CASSSWTANAEKLFF
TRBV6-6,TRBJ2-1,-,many,TGTGCCAGCGGCCAGTTTATAAATGAGCAGTTCTTC,CASGQFINEQFF
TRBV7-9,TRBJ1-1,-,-,TGTGCCAGCAGCGCATCCGCCGTCGGGGGCTTAATGAACACTGAAGCTTTCTTT,CASSASAVGGLMNTEAFF
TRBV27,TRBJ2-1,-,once,TGTGCCAGCGCCCCTCCTAACAGGGCTACCTACAATGAGCAGTTCTTC,CASAPPNRATYNEQFF
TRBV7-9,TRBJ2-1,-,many,TGTGCCAGCAGCTCCCCGAACAGCTCCTACAATGAGCAGTTCTTC,CASSSPNSSYNEQFF
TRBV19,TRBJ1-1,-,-,TGTGCCAGTAGTGTGGGGGCCACTGAAGCTTTCTTT,CASSVGATEAFF
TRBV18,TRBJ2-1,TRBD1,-,TGTGCCAGCTCGGAACGACAGGGGGGCGATGAGCAGTTCTTC,CASSERQGGDEQFF
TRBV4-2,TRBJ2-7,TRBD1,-,TGTGCCAGCAGCCAAGAGTTCGGCGACAGGGGGCGAGGCTCCTACGAGCAGTACTTC,CASSQEFGDRGRGSYEQYF
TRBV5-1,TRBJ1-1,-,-,TGCGCCAGCAGCTTGGCAACGGGGCCCACTGAAGCTTTCTTT,CASSLATGPTEAFF
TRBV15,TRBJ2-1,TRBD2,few,TGTGCCACCAGCAGAGGGACTAGCGGGGTGGAGGAGCAGTTCTTC,CATSRGTSGVEEQFF
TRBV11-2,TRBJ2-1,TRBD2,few,TGTGCCAGCAGCCGAACGGTCCCGACTAGCGGGGTAAGGTACAATGAGCAGTTCTTC,CASSRTVPTSGVRYNEQFF
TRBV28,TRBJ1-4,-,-,TGTGCCAGCAGTTACCGACCCCGGAGGAATGATGAAAAACTGTTTTTT,CASSYRPRRNDEKLFF
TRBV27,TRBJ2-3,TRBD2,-,TGTGCCAGCAGTTTAGGTGTGCCAACGGGACTAGGAACAGATACGCAGTATTTT,CASSLGVPTGLGTDTQYF
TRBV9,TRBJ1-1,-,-,TGTGCCAGCAGCGTTGGGGGTACGGACACTGAAGCTTTCTTT,CASSVGGTDTEAFF
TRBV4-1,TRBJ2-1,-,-,TGCGCCAGCAGCCAAGACGGGTATGAGCAGTTCTTC,CASSQDGYEQFF
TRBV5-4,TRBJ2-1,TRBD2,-,TGTGCCAGCAGCTTGGGACCGGGACTAGCGGTGTACAATGAGCAGTTCTTC,CASSLGPGLAVYNEQFF
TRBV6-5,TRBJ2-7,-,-,TGTGCCAGCAGTTACTCGATCGGGATGAGCTACGAGCAGTACTTC,CASSYSIGMSYEQYF